The entry below gives a single TCR beta chain sequence along with its context. The antigen remains undetermined. The sample originates from a study of vaccination effects on CD4 cells after COVID-19. Assay used: immunoSEQ multiplex PCR; TCRdb lists only in-frame clones, some missing. The data show tens of thousands of clones, with approximately 73% seen just once and about 10% held by the top ten. The germline gives CDR1 KGHSH, CDR2 LQKENI. This CDR3 has 13 amino acids. V was shortened by 0 bases and J by 5 bases, with 7 bases between the two germline ends. ViraFEST assay sequencing came after antigen-specific CD4+ T cells were expanded with viral peptide pools. Following 10 days of culture, CD4+ T cells were isolated. Prior SARS-CoV-2 infection was absent in the vaccine recipients, as shown by negative nucleocapsid antibodies. IL-2 medium supplanted half the medium on days 3 and 7.

The specimen was CD4+ T cells from PBMCs cultured with HCoV-229E spike peptides, collected before COVID-19 vaccination. The chain uses TRBV18 and TRBJ1-1, with TRBD1 as a possible D gene (5 bases). This clonotype was obtained from a human donor who received a COVID-19 vaccine. CDR3: CASSPPGGTEAFF. Written as DNA, the CDR3 is TGTGCCAGCTCACCACCGGGGGGGACTGAAGCTTTCTTT.